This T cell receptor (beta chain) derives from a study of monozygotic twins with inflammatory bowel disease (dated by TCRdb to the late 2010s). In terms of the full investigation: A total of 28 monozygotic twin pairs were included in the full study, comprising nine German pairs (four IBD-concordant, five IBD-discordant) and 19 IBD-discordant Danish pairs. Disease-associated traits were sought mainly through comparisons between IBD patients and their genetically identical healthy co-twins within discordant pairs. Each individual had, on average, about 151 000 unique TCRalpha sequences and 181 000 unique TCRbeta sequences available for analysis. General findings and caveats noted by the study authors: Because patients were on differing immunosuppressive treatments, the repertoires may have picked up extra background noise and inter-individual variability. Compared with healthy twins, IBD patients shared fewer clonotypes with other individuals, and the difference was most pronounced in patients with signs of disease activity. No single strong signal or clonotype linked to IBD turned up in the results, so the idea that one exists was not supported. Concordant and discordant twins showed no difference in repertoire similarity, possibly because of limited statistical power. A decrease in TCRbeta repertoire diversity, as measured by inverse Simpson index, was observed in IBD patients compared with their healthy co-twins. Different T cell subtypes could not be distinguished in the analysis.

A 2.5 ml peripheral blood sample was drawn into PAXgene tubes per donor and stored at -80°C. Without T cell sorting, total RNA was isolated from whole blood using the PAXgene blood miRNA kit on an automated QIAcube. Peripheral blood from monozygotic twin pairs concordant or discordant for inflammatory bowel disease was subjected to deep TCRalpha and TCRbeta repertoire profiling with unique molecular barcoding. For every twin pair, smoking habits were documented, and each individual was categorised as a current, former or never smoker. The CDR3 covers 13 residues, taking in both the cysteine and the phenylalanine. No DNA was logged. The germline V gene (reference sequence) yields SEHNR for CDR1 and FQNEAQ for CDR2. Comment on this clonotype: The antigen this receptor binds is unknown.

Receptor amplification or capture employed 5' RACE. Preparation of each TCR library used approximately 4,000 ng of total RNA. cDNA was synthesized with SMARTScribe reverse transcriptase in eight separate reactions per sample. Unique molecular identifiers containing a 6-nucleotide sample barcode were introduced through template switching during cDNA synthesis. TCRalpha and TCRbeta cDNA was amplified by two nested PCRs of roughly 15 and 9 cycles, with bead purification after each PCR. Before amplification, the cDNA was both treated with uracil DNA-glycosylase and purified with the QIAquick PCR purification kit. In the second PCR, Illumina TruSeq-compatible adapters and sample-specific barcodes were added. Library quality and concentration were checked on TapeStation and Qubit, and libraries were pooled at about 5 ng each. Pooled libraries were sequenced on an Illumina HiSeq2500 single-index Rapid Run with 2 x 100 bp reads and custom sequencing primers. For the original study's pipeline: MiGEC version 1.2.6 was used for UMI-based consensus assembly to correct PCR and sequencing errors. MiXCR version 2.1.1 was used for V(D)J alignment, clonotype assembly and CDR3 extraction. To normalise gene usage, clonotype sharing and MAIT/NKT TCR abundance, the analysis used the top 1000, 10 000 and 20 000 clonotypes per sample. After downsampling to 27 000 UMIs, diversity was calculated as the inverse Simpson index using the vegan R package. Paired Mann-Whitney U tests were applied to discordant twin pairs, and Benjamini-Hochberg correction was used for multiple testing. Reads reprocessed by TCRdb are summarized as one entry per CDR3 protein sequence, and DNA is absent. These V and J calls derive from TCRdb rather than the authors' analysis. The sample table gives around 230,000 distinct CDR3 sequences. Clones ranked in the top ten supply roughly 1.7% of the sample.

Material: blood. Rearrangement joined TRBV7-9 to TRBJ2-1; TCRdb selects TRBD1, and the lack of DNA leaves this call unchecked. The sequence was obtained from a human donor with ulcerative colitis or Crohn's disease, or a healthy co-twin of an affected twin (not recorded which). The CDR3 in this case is CASRLTGDNEQFF.